A selection of T cell receptor beta chains follows, all from one sample in a study of blood T cell repertoires in COVID-19. Some clones are missing from TCRdb's copy, which holds only in-frame ones; the method was immunoSEQ multiplex PCR. The table includes about 480,000 clones, approximately 90% detected once. Sequenced material: PBMCs or T cells enriched from blood (not recorded which). The source of these receptors is a woman in her late teens or twenties with acute COVID-19. Each CDR3 is given with its conserved first and last residue. D genes are given only for firm matches. The size field is filled for only some rows; it gives once, few, many or a size class.

>NA|TRBJ1-2|TRBV28|NA
TGTGCCAGCAGTTTATTTAGGGGGATCGATGGCTACACCTTC
CASSLFRGIDGYTF
>NA|TRBJ2-7|TRBV5-4|few
TGTGCCAGCAGTTCCGGGAAGACGATCGAGCAGTACTTC
CASSSGKTIEQYF
>TRBD1|TRBJ1-2|TRBV24-1|NA
TGTGCCACCAGTGATGCTTGGACAGGGAAAGGCTACACCTTC
CATSDAWTGKGYTF
>TRBD2|TRBJ2-7|TRBV5-6|few
TGTGCCAGCAGCATAGGACTAGCCTCCTACGAGCAGTACTTC
CASSIGLASYEQYF
>NA|TRBJ1-2|TRBV5-6|NA
TGTGCCAGCAGCTTGAAAGCTAGATTCGACTATGGCTACACCTTC
CASSLKARFDYGYTF
>NA|TRBJ1-1|TRBV9|NA
TGTGCCAGCTCTACCACGGCAACTATGAACACTGAAGCTTTCTTT
CASSTTATMNTEAFF
>NA|TRBJ1-2|TRBV30|NA
TGTGCCTTGGAGTGGGTGGATGGCTACACCTTC
CALEWVDGYTF
>TRBD1|TRBJ2-2|TRBV18|once
TGTGCCAGCTCACCCCGGACAGGGCGTGGAACCGGGGAGCTGTTTTTT
CASSPRTGRGTGELFF
>NA|TRBJ1-1|TRBV12-3/TRBV12-4|NA
TGTGCCAGCAGCCCGCAGGTTACTGAAGCTTTCTTT
CASSPQVTEAFF
>NA|TRBJ1-5|TRBV2|few
TGTGCCAGCCAAAAGGAGTCTTCAAGTAATCAGCCCCAGCATTTT
CASQKESSSNQPQHF
>TRBD2|TRBJ2-3|TRBV10-3|once
TGTGCCATCAGTAGGACTAGCGGGAGAGCGAGCACAGATACGCAGTATTTT
CAISRTSGRASTDTQYF
>TRBD1|TRBJ1-2|TRBV7-2|NA
TGTGCCAGCAGCTCGGACAGGGGAAATGGCTACACCTTC
CASSSDRGNGYTF
>NA|TRBJ1-1|TRBV12-5|once
TGTGCTAGTGGTTTGGTACTTGACAGTTCACTGCCCTCGAACACTGAAGCTTTCTTT
CASGLVLDSSLPSNTEAFF
>NA|TRBJ1-2|TRBV3-1/TRBV3-2|NA
TGTGCCAGCAGCCAAGGGCAGGGGCGCAACTATGGCTACACCTTC
CASSQGQGRNYGYTF
>NA|TRBJ1-2|TRBV7-8|NA
TGTGCCAGCAGCAAAGACGACAGCCGAAGCTATGGCTACACCTTC
CASSKDDSRSYGYTF
>TRBD2|TRBJ2-3|TRBV29-1|NA
TGCAGCGTTGAGACCGGGACTAGCGGGAGGCATAACACAGATACGCAGTATTTT
CSVETGTSGRHNTDTQYF
>NA|TRBJ1-2|TRBV6-5|once
TGTGCCAGCGGCACCTGGGAGGACTATGGCTACACCTTC
CASGTWEDYGYTF
>TRBD2|TRBJ2-5|TRBV5-4|few
TGTGCCAGCAGCCCGGGACTAGCGGGGGGCCACCAAGAGACCCAGTACTTC
CASSPGLAGGHQETQYF
>TRBD1|TRBJ2-5|TRBV14|NA
TGTGCCAGCAGCCAAGAACAGGGGGGATCGAAGACCCAGTACTTC
CASSQEQGGSKTQYF
>TRBD1|TRBJ1-2|TRBV9|NA
TGTGCCAGCAGTCTTGGACAGGGTAATGGCTACACCTTC
CASSLGQGNGYTF
>NA|TRBJ1-6|TRBV7-6|few
TGTGCCAGCAGCTTAGATGAGGTTTATAATTCACCCCTCCACTTT
CASSLDEVYNSPLHF
>TRBD2|TRBJ2-7|TRBV14|NA
TGTGCCAGCAGCCTTACTCGGACTAGCGGGGGGCGCTACGAGCAGTACTTC
CASSLTRTSGGRYEQYF
>NA|TRBJ1-1|TRBV19|NA
TGTGCCAGTAGTATACAGGGTGGGACTGAAGCTTTCTTT
CASSIQGGTEAFF
>NA|TRBJ1-5|TRBV6-5|NA
TGTGCCAGCAGTTACTCGAGCCCCAGCAATCAGCCCCAGCATTTT
CASSYSSPSNQPQHF
>TRBD2|TRBJ2-1|TRBV5-4|NA
TGTGCCAGCAGCCTTAGCGGGAGCTCCTACAATGAGCAGTTCTTC
CASSLSGSSYNEQFF
>NA|TRBJ1-1|TRBV27|NA
TGTGCCAGCAGCTTTAAATGGAACACTGAAGCTTTCTTT
CASSFKWNTEAFF
>TRBD1|TRBJ1-5|TRBV4-1|NA
TGCGCCAGCAGCCAAGACTCAGTACAGGGGACTCAGCCCCAGCATTTT
CASSQDSVQGTQPQHF
>TRBD1|TRBJ1-1|TRBV29-1|NA
TGCAGCGTTGAACTCCAGGGGGCGAGAACTGAAGCTTTCTTT
CSVELQGARTEAFF
>TRBD1|TRBJ1-2|TRBV12-5|NA
TGTGCTAGTGGTTTGGACCTTTCGTGGGACAGAGACTATGGCTACACCTTC
CASGLDLSWDRDYGYTF
>TRBD1|TRBJ1-5|TRBV6-5|NA
TGTGCCAGCAGTTACCGACAGGGCGGTAATCAGCCCCAGCATTTT
CASSYRQGGNQPQHF
>NA|TRBJ2-5|TRBV3-1/TRBV3-2|NA
TGTGCCAGCAGTCAAAATCAGGGCCAAGAGACCCAGTACTTC
CASSQNQGQETQYF
>TRBD2|TRBJ2-5|TRBV5-8|NA
TGTGCCAGCAGCACCGGGACTAGCGGGAGGTCGGGAGAGACCCAGTACTTC
CASSTGTSGRSGETQYF
>NA|TRBJ2-7|TRBV2|NA
TGTGCCAGCCACAGGGATGGCTACGAGCAGTACTTC
CASHRDGYEQYF
>TRBD1|TRBJ2-7|TRBV23-1|NA
TGCGCCAGCAGTCAAAACCCGGGACAGGAGGGCTACGAGCAGTACTTC
CASSQNPGQEGYEQYF
>NA|TRBJ1-1|TRBV30|NA
TGTGCCTGGATCGAGGTATTTCCGTCTGAAGCTTTCTTT
CAWIEVFPSEAFF
>TRBD1|TRBJ1-2|TRBV2|NA
TGTGCCAGCAGTGGATCCGGGACAGGGAAAACCTATGGCTACACCTTC
CASSGSGTGKTYGYTF
>NA|TRBJ1-5|TRBV19|NA
TGTGCCAGTAGTAGTGGGTATGATTGGGCAGTCCGAGGGCCGGATAGGATGAATCAGCCCCAGCATTTT
CASSSGYDWAVRGPDRMNQPQHF
>NA|TRBJ1-5|TRBV2|NA
TGTGCCAGCAGTGTAGGGGGACATCAGCCCCAGCATTTT
CASSVGGHQPQHF
>TRBD2|TRBJ2-5|TRBV4-1|once
TGCGCCAGCCGGGGACTAGCGGGGCTCGGGGGGGAGACCCAGTACTTC
CASRGLAGLGGETQYF
>TRBD2|TRBJ2-1|TRBV9|NA
TGTGCCAGCAGCGTAGGAACTAGCGGGGCCCCCAATGAGCAGTTCTTC
CASSVGTSGAPNEQFF
>NA|TRBJ2-7|TRBV6-5|NA
TGTGCCAGCAGTTACCTAGGCGAGCAGTACTTC
CASSYLGEQYF
>NA|TRBJ1-2|TRBV30|NA
TGTGCCTGGAGTGTAAAGGTCTTAAGACAGGCGTACTATGGCTACACCTTC
CAWSVKVLRQAYYGYTF
>NA|TRBJ2-2|TRBV10-3|NA
TGTGCCACCCAGGGCACCGGGGAGCTGTTTTTT
CATQGTGELFF
>TRBD2|TRBJ2-2|TRBV30|NA
TGTGCCTGGAACTTTTTCGGGAGCGGGGTTACCGGGGAGCTGTTTTTT
CAWNFFGSGVTGELFF